What follows describes a single T cell receptor (beta chain). Time point here: cycle 4 day 1 (C4D1), after 6 weeks of nivolumab. Autologous stem cell transplantation was followed by relapse in every patient, and brentuximab vedotin exposure varied. The sample originates from a study of PD-1 blockade in classical Hodgkin lymphoma. Clones were sequenced by immunoSEQ multiplex PCR, and TCRdb holds only the in-frame ones, with some missing. Of about 28,000 clones in the sample, around 80% are singletons; the top ten hold under 20%. V lost 5 bases and J 1 base, leaving 12 bases between the germline ends. Germline V CDR1 and CDR2: SEHNR, FQNEAQ (reference sequence). The CDR3 contains 16 residues.

The V call is TRBV7-9, the J call TRBJ2-6; tentative D call: TRBD1 (5 bases). The specimen comprised peripheral blood mononuclear cells (PBMCs), sampled before the fourth cycle of nivolumab. This TCR derives from a human donor with classical Hodgkin lymphoma. Written as DNA, the CDR3 is TGTGCCAGCAGCCCAGTCAGGGATTCTGGGGCCAACGTCCTGACTTTC. Its translation is CASSPVRDSGANVLTF.